The sequence of this T cell receptor (beta chain) was determined in a study of tumor-infiltrating lymphocytes in primary liver carcinoma (dated by TCRdb to about 2017). Context from the whole study: Of the five patients, three men and two women aged 30 to 69 years, four had hepatocellular carcinoma and one had combined HCC and intrahepatic cholangiocarcinoma. The five patients had tumors staged T1-T3 N0M0, with maximum diameters ranging from about 4.2 to 10 cm. Roughly 3.5 to 7.5 million productive TCRbeta reads were obtained per sample, and no significant difference in read depth was found between tissue types. Across five regions of each liver tumor, along with adjacent normal tissue and blood, the study brought together TCRbeta repertoire sequencing, expression microarrays and whole-exome sequencing. A total of roughly 35 specimens from 5 patients, comprising some 25 tumor regions, 5 adjacent noncancerous liver tissues and 5 peripheral blood samples, were covered by TCRbeta repertoire sequencing. Agilent mRNA microarray profiling was performed on the 25 tumor region samples to relate TCRbeta repertoire diversity to the local molecular phenotype. High reproducibility was observed for the technical replicate repertoires, with mean shared-clone rates approximately 0.92 and correlation coefficients above 0.95.

On this clonotype: Its binding antigen is unknown. Relative to the germline gene, one junction end is altered; a read error may explain this.

Starting from approximately 500 ng total RNA, TCRbeta-specific cDNA was produced by reverse transcription with a constant-region primer and ProtoScript II reverse transcriptase. Construction of the TCRbeta libraries relied on three nested rounds of multiplex PCR, following a slightly modified ARM-PCR procedure. The first two PCR rounds used multiplex TRBV1-TRBV30 forward primers with a Cbeta reverse primer, each for 10 to 11 cycles. Sample barcodes and Illumina adapters were added in a final 25-cycle PCR with Deep VentR polymerase. Before sequencing, amplicons between 200 and 500 bp were purified from gel using a QIAquick gel extraction kit. An Illumina HiSeq 2500 was used to sequence the TCRbeta amplicons, generating 250-bp paired-end reads. The paper's processing steps were these. Reads were quality-trimmed with Trimmomatic v0.33, and paired reads were merged with FLASH v1.2.11 to recover full CDR3 sequences. MiGEC v1.2.1b assigned V, D and J germline segments to the rearranged TCRbeta sequences. Clonotype statistics, along with Shannon-Wiener diversity indices, were calculated using VDJtools v1.0.0. To reduce sampling bias, subsequent analyses other than the diversity analysis used only the 250 most abundant clonotypes in each sample. The public reads were quality trimmed at Q25 with fastp and then assembled into clones with MiXCR by TCRdb, keeping productive beta chains. Rows are unified per CDR3 protein, each entry keeping the most common DNA and genes. These V and J calls originate from TCRdb's pipeline instead of the authors' own analysis. A total of tens of thousands of distinct CDR3 sequences appear in this sample, 65% to 80% of them only once. Clones ranked in the top ten supply approximately 19% of the sample.

The germline V gene gives CDR1 as MDHEN and CDR2 as SYDVKM. From its cysteine to its phenylalanine, the CDR3 spans 19 amino acids. The kept DNA is CDR3 alone, 57 bases in frame from the first base. What the work shows at the level of the full study, not this receptor alone: Bulk unsorted samples precluded comparing CD4+ and CD8+ T cell repertoires. Pairs of tumor regions showed greater repertoire overlap (mean roughly 35%) than tumor-adjacent pairs (about 17%) or tumor-blood pairs (roughly 15%), which is consistent with antigen-driven expansion. Because only the TCR beta chain was sequenced and unpaired alpha chains were not captured, true repertoire diversity is likely underestimated. Only roughly 8-25% of top clones appeared in all five regions of a tumor, which suggests that tumor-infiltrating T cells are spatially heterogeneous. With just a few patients in the study, the authors point out that the findings should be validated in a larger study. Compared with blood, tumors had a significantly larger share of the repertoire taken up by the top 250 clones (p = 0.039).

Without any cell sorting, total RNA and DNA were co-extracted from roughly 18-30 mg of bulk tissue using the AllPrep DNA/RNA mini kit. Between late 2015 and March 2016, five patients in China with histopathologically diagnosed primary liver carcinoma had surgical resection. Patients had chronic HBV infection and were treatment-naive at sampling. Five spatially separated regions were sampled from each tumor: the superior, inferior, left-lateral and right-lateral poles, plus the tumor centre. More than 85% viable tumor cells were found by histology in every tumor sample. Fresh tumor and adjacent tissue pieces were bisected; one half was stored in RNAlater at -80°C, the other sent for histology.

The V and J segments used are TRBV28 and TRBJ2-3; a stretch of 10 junction bases matches TRBD2. The sample comprised liver tumor tissue from sampling region 1. Explained via the paper, the cell subset or site label denotes: tumor region T1, superior pole. This receptor was obtained from a man aged 40-49 years with primary liver carcinoma and hepatitis B virus infection. The CDR3 reads as follows: CVSRLYPGRSGRGTDTQYF. The sequenced DNA is TGTGTCAGCAGACTATACCCAGGTCGCAGCGGGAGGGGCACAGATACGCAGTATTTT.